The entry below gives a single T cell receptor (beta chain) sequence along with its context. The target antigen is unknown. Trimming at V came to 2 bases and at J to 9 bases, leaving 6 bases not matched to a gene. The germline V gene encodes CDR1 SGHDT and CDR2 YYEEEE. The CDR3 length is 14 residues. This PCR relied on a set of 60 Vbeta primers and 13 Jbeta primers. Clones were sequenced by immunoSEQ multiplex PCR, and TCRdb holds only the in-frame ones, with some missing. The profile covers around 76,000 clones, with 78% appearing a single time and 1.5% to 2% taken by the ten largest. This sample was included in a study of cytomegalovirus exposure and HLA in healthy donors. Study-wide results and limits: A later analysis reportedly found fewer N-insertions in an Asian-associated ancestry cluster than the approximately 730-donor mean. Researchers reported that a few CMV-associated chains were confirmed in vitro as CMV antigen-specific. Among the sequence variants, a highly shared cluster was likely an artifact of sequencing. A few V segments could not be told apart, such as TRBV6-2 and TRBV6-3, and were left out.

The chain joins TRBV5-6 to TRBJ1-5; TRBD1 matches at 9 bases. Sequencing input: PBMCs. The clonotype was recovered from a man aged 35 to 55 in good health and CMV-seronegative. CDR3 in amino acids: CASSFGQGFGPQHF. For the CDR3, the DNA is TGTGCCAGCAGCTTCGGACAGGGGTTCGGGCCCCAGCATTTT.